This T cell receptor (beta chain) was found in a study of cytomegalovirus exposure and HLA in healthy donors. Study-level information: Early on, a data release was issued that held approximately 92 million unique TCRs from HLA-typed donors. Study-level results: By a later analysis, the bulk of CMV-associated TCR beta chains appeared HLA-restricted.

Primers: 60 Vbeta forward and 13 Jbeta reverse. Sequencing used immunoSEQ multiplex PCR; TCRdb keeps in-frame clones, though not all of them. The repertoire consists of about 100,000 clones, with about 76% occurring once and the leading ten covering roughly 6.9%. V trimming: 5 bases; J trimming: 3 bases; junction bases outside the gene matches: 8. Looked up from germline, CDR1 is MNHEY and CDR2 is SMNVEV (reference sequence). The CDR3 totals 16 residues. This clone appeared a few times. Its antigen is not known. The clonotype comes from a man in his forties in good health and CMV-seropositive. The sample was PBMCs. The chain joins TRBV27 to TRBJ2-2; 8 nucleotides agree with TRBD1. The CDR3 coding sequence is TGTGCCAGCAGTCCACCAGCAGGGGGCTACACCGGGGAGCTGTTTTTT. It specifies CASSPPAGGYTGELFF.